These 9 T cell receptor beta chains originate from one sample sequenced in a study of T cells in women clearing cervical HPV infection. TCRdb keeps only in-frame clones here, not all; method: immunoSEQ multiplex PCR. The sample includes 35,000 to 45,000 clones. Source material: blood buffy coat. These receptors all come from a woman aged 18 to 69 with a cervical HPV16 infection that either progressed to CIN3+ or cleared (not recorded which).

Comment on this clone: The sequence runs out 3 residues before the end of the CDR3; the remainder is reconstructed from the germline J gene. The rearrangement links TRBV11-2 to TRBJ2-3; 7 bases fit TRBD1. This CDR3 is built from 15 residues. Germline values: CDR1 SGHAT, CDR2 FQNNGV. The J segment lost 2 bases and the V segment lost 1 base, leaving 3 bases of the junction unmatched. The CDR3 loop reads CASSLGQGITDTQYF. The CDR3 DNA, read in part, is TGTGCCAGCAGCTTAGGACAGGGCATCACAGATACG.

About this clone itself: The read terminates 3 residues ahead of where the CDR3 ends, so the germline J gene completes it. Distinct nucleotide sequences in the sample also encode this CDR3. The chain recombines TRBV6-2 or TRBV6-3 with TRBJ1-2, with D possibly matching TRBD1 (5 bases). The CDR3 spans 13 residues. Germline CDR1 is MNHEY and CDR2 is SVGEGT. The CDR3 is CASSDDLPGGYTF. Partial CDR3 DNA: TGTGCCAGCAGTGACGACCTCCCGGGGGGT.

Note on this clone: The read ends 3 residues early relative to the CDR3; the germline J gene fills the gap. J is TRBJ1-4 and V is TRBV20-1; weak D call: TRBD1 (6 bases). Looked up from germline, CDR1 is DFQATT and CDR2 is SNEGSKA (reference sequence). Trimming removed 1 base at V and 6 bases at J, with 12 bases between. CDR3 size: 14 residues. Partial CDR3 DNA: TGCAGTGCTAGAGCTGGGGGCTCGTATGAAAAA. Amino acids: CSARAGGSYEK. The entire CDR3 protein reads CSARAGGSYEKLFF.

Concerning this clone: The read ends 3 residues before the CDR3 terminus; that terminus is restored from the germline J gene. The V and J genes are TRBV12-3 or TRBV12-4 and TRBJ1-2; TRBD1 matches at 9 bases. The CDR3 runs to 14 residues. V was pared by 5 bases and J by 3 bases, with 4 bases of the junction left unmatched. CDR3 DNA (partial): TGTGCCAGCAGTCCCCGGACAGGGGACTATGGC. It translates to CASSPRTGDYG. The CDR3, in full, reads CASSPRTGDYGYTF.

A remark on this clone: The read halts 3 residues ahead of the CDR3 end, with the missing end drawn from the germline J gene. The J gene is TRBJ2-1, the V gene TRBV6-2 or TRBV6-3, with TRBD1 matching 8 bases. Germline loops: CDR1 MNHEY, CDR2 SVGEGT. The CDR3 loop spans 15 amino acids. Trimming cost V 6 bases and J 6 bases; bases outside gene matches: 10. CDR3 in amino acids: CASSHRGERSNEQFF. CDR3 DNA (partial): TGTGCCAGCAGCCACAGGGGGGAGCGCAGCAATGAG.

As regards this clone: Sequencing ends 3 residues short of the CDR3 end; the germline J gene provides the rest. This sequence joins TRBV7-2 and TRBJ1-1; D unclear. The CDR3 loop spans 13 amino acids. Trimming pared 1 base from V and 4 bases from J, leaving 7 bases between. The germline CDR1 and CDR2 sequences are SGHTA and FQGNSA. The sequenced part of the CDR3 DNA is TGTGCCAGCAGCTTAGGAAGCATCACTGAA. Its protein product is CASSLGSITE. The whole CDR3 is CASSLGSITEAFF.

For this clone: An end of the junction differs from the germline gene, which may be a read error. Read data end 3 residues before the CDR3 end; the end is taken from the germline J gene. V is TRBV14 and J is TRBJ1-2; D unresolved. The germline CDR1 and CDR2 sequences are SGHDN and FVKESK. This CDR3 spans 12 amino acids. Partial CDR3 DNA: TGTGCCGGCAGCCAAGGGCACTATGGC. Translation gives CAGSQGHYG. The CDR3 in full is CAGSQGHYGYTF.

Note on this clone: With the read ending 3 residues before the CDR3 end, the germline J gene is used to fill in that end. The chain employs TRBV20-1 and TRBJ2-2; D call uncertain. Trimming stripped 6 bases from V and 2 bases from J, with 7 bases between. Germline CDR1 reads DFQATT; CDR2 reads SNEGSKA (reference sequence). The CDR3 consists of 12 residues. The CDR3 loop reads CSARLNTGELFF. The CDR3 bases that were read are TGCAGTGCACGCCTAAACACCGGGGAG.

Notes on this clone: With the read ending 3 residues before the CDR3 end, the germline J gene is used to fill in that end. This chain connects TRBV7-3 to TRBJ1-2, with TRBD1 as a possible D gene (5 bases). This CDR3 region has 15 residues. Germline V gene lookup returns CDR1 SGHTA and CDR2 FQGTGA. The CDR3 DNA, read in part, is TGTGCCAGCAGCTTGGGGACTAGCGGGAGCTACGAC. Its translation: CASSLGTSGSYD. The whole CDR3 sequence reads CASSLGTSGSYDYTF.